The next 4 T cell receptor beta chains were all read from a single sample in a study of shared clonotypes between healthy human individuals. TCRdb keeps only in-frame clones here, not all; method: immunoSEQ multiplex PCR. The sample gives millions of clones, approximately 92% of which show up once; over 0.12% is in the top ten. The sequencing sample was made of naive CD4+ T cells sorted from blood. Subset defined: CD45RA+ positively selected. The receptors here all came from a man aged 18 to 30 in good health.

This rearrangement joins TRBV19 to TRBJ2-5; 7 bases are a match to TRBD2. The CDR3 has 14 residues. V was pared by 5 bases and J by 5 bases, with 8 bases of the junction left unmatched. CDR1 is LNHDA, CDR2 SQIVND, per germline (reference sequence). CDR3 amino acids: CASSPLGEGETQYF. The CDR3 DNA reads as TGTGCCAGTAGTCCCCTCGGGGAGGGCGAGACCCAGTACTTC.

The chain joins TRBV10-1 to TRBJ2-7; 8 nucleotides align to TRBD1. After removal of 1 base from V and 0 bases from J, the junction contained 5 bases not matched to a gene. This CDR3 has 16 amino acids. Germline V gives CDR1 WNHNN, CDR2 SYGVQD (reference sequence). In DNA form, the CDR3 reads TGCGCCAGCAGTGAGTTCCGGGGGACAGGCTCCTACGAGCAGTACTTC. It yields the protein CASSEFRGTGSYEQYF.

The chain carries TRBV7-6 and TRBJ2-5; perhaps TRBD2 as D (5 bases). Germline V gives CDR1 SGHVS, CDR2 FNYEAQ. This CDR3 spans 12 amino acids. V lost 5 bases to trimming and J lost 7 bases, with 11 bases between them. The CDR3 DNA reads as TGTGCCAGCAGCATAGAAGGAGGGACCCAGTACTTC. It encodes CASSIEGGTQYF.

This clone was recorded only once. This chain links TRBV7-9 with TRBJ1-1; the D gene is possibly TRBD1 (6 bases). V was clipped by 6 bases and J by 2 bases, with 19 bases between them. Germline lookup yields CDR1 SEHNR and CDR2 FQNEAQ (reference sequence). This CDR3 is built from 16 residues. CDR3: CASRPHGGLGNTEAFF. The CDR3 DNA reads as TGTGCCAGCAGGCCCCATGGGGGGCTCGGTAACACTGAAGCTTTCTTT.